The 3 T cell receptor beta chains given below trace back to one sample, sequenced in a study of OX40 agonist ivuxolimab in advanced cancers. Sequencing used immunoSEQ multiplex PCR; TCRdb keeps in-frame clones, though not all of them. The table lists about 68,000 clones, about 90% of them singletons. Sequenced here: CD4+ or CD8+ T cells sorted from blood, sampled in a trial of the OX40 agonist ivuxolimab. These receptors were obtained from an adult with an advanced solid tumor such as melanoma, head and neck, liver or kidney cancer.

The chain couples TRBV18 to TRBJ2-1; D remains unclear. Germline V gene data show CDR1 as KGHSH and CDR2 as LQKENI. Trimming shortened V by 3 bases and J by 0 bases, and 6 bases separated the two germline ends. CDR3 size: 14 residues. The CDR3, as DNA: TGTGCCAGCTCACCGCAAAGCTCCTACAATGAGCAGTTCTTC. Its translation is CASSPQSSYNEQFF.

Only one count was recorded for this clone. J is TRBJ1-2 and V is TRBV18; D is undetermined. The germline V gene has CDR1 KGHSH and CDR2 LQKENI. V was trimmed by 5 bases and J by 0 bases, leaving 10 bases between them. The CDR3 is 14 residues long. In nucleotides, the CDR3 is TGTGCCAGCTCAACGGCCGAGGCTAACTATGGCTACACCTTC. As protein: CASSTAEANYGYTF.

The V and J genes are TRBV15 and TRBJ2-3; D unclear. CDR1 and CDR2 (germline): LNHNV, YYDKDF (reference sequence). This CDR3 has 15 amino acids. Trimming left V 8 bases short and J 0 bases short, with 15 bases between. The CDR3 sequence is CATGNSRSSTDTQYF. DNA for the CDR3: TGTGCCACCGGGAATTCGAGGTCCAGCACAGATACGCAGTATTTT.